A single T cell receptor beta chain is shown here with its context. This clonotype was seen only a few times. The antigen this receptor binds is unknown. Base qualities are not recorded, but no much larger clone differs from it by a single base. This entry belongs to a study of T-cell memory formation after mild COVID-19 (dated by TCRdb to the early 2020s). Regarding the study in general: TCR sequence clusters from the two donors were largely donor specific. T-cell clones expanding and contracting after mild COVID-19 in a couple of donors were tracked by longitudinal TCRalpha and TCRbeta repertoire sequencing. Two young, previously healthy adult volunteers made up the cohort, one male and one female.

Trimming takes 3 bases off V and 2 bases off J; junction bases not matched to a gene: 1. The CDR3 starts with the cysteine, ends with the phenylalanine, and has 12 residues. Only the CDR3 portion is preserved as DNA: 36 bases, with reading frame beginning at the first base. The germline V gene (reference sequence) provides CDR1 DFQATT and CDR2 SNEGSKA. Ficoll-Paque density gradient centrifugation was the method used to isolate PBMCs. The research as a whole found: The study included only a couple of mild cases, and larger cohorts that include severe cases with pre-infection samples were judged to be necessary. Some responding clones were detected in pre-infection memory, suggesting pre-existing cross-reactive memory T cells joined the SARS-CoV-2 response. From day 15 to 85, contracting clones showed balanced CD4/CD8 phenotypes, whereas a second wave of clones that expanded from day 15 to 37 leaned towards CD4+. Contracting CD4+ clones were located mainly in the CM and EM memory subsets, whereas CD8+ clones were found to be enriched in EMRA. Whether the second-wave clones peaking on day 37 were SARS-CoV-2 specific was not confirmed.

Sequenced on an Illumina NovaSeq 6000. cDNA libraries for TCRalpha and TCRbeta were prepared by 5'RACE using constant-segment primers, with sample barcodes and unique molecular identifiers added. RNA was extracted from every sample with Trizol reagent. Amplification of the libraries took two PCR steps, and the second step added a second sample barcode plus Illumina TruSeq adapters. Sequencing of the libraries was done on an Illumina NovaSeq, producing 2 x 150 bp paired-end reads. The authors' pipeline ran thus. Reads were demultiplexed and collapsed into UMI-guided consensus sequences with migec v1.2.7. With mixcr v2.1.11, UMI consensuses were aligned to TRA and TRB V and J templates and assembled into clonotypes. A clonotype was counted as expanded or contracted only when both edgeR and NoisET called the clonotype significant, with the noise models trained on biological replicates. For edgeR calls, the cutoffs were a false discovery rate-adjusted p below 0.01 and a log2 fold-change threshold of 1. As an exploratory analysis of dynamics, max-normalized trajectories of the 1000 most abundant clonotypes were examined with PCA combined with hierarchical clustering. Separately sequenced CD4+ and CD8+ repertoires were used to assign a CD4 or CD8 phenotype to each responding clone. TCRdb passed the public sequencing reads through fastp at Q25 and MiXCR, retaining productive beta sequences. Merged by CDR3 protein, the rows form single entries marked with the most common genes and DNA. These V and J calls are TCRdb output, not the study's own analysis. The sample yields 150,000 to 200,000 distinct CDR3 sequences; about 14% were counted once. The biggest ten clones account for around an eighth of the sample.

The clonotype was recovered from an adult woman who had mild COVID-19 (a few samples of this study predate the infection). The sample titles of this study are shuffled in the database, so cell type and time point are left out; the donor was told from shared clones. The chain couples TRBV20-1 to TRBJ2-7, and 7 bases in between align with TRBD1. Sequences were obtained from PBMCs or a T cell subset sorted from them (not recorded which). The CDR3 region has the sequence CSASDRAYEQYF. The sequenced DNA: TGCAGTGCTAGCGACAGGGCCTACGAGCAGTACTTC.